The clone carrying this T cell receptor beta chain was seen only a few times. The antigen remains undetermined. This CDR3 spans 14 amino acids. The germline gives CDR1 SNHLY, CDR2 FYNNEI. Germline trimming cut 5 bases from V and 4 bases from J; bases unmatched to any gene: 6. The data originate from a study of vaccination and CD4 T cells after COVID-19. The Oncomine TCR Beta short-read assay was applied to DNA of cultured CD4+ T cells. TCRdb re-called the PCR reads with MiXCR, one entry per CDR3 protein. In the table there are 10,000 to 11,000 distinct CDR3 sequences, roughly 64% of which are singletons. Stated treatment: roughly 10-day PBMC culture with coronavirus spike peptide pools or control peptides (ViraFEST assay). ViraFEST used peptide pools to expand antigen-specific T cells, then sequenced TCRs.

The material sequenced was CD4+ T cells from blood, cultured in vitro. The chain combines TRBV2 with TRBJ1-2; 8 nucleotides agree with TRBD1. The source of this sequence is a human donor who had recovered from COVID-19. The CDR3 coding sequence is TGTGCCAGCAGTCCGACAGGGGCCGGCTATGGCTACACCTTC. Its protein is CASSPTGAGYGYTF.